This TCR beta chain was obtained from a study of cytomegalovirus exposure and HLA in healthy donors. The V segment lost 0 bases and the J segment 8 bases; nucleotides outside the gene matches: 8. CDR1 is ENHRY and CDR2 is SYGVKD in the germline V gene. The CDR3 is 15 amino acids. 13 Jbeta primers and 60 Vbeta primers were used for the PCR. The repertoire was sequenced with immunoSEQ multiplex PCR; TCRdb's copy has only in-frame clones and lacks some. Of roughly 92,000 clones listed, 80% are singletons. The rearrangement joins TRBV10-3 to TRBJ1-2, with 8 bases identical to TRBD1. Sequencing was carried out using PBMCs. The clonotype originates from a man aged 45-65 years in good health and CMV-seropositive. The CDR3 DNA reads TGTGCCATCAGTGAGTCGACCAGGACAGGGACCGGCTACACCTTC. Its protein product is CAISESTRTGTGYTF.